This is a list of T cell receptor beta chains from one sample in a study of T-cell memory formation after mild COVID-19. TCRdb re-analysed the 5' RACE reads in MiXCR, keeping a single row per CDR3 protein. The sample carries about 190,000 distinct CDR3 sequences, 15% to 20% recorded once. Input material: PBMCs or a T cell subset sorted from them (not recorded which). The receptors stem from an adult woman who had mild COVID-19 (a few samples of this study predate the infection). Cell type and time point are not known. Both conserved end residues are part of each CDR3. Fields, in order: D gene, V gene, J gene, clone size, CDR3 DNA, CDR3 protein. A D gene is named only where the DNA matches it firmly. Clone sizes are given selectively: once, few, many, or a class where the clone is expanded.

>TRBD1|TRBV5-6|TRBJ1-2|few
TGTGCCAGCAGAATGGGACAGGGGGCATTAAACTATGGCTACACCTTC
CASRMGQGALNYGYTF
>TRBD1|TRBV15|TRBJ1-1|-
TGTGCCACCAGTGGGACTTGGACAGGGGAAGGTTTCACTGAAGCTTTCTTT
CATSGTWTGEGFTEAFF
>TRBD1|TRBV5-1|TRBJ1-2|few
TGCGCCAGCAGCACCCCCGGACAGGGCAAGGTTGGCTACACCTTC
CASSTPGQGKVGYTF
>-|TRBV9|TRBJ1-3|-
TGTGCCAGCAGCGTAGAGGCGGGCGGCTCTGGAAACACCATATATTTT
CASSVEAGGSGNTIYF
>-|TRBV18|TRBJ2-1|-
TGTGCCAGCTCACCCTGGAATGAGCAGTTCTTC
CASSPWNEQFF
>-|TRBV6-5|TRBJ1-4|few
TGTGCCAGCAGTTACTCAAGCCGGGCCGCGGAAAAACTGTTTTTT
CASSYSSRAAEKLFF
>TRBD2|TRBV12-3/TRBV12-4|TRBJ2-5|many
TGTGCCAGCAGTACCCGCCCTTCAGCGGGGGGGATTACCCAGTACTTC
CASSTRPSAGGITQYF
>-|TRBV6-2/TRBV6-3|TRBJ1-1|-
TGTGCCAGCAGCCGCATAGGAGTCATGAACACTGAAGCTTTCTTT
CASSRIGVMNTEAFF
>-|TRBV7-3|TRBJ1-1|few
TGTGCCAGCAGCTTAGGTGCCGAGACTGAAGCTTTCTTT
CASSLGAETEAFF
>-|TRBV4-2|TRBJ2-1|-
TGTGCCAGCAGCCAAGAGCAGTACACTGAGCAGTTCTTC
CASSQEQYTEQFF
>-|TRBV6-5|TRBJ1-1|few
TGTGCCAGCAGTTACCCTGATGCGACTGAAGCTTTCTTT
CASSYPDATEAFF
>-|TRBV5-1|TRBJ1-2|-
TGCGCCAGCACCTCCTCAGGGAACCCTAACTATGGCTACACCTTC
CASTSSGNPNYGYTF
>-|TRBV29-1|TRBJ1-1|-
TGCAGCGTTGAAGATCTGCGGGAAGAAGCTTTCTTT
CSVEDLREEAFF
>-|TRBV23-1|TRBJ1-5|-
TGCGCCAGCAGTCAATCGTGTAAAGCAATGATGAGCAATCAGCCCCAGCATTTT
CASSQSCKAMMSNQPQHF
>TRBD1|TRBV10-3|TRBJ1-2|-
TGTGCCATCAGGGGACAGGAGAATGGCTACACCTTC
CAIRGQENGYTF
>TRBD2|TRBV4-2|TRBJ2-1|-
TGTGCCAGCAGCCCTAGACTAGCGGGAGGTCTTTCGGACAATGAGCAGTTCTTC
CASSPRLAGGLSDNEQFF
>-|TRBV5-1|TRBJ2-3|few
TGCGCCAGCAGCTTGGAAAGCACAGATACGCAGTATTTT
CASSLESTDTQYF
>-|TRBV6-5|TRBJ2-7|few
TGTGCCAGCAGTTACTCCGTGGGCTACGAGCAGTACTTC
CASSYSVGYEQYF
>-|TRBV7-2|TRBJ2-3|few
TGTGCCAGCAGCCCCCGGCGGGGTACAAGCACAGATACGCAGTATTTT
CASSPRRGTSTDTQYF
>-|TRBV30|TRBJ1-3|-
TGTGCCTGGAGTGTCATGGGGGCCACTGGAAACACCATATATTTT
CAWSVMGATGNTIYF
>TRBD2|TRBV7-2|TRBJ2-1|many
TGTGCCAGCAGCCGTAGCGGGAGCTCCTACAATGAGCAGTTCTTC
CASSRSGSSYNEQFF
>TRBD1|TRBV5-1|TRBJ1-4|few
TGCGCCAGCAGCATACAGGGGCTTAGAGAAAAACTGTTTTTT
CASSIQGLREKLFF
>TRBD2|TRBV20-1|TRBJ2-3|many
TGCAGTGCTTTGGGACTAGCGGGAGCGGGAGATACGCAGTATTTT
CSALGLAGAGDTQYF
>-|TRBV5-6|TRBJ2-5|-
TGTGCCAGCAGCTTGCAGGGCCAGGAGACCCAGTACTTC
CASSLQGQETQYF
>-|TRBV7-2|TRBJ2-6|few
TGTGCCAGCAGCTTAAAGCGGTCAAACTCTGGGGCCAACGTCCTGACTTTC
CASSLKRSNSGANVLTF
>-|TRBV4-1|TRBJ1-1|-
TGCGCCAGCAGCCAAAGGGGGGCAACGAACACTGAAGCTTTCTTT
CASSQRGATNTEAFF
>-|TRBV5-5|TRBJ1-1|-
TGTGCCAGCAGCCCCGTATGGGGGCAGGAGGCTGAAGCTTTCTTT
CASSPVWGQEAEAFF
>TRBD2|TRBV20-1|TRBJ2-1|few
TGCAGTGCTAGATCCAGCGGGATTGGTAATGAGCAGTTCTTC
CSARSSGIGNEQFF
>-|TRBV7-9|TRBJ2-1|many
TGTGCCAGCCTCGGGCTAGGGGGTCCCAATGAGCAGTTCTTC
CASLGLGGPNEQFF
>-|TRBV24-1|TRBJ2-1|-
TGTGCCACCAGTAGGGGGTCTGTACAAGAGCAGTTCTTC
CATSRGSVQEQFF
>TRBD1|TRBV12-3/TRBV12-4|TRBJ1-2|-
TGTGCCAGCAGAACAGACAGGGACTATGGCTACACCTTC
CASRTDRDYGYTF
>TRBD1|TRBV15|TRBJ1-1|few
TGTGCCACCAGCAGAGCAAGGGGACAGGGCACTGAAGCTTTCTTT
CATSRARGQGTEAFF
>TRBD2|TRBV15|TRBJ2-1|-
TGTGCCACCAGCAGAGAGCGCGGGGGGGCCGGGGAGCAGTTCTTC
CATSRERGGAGEQFF
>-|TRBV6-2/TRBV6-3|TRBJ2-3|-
TGTGCCAGCGGTGCAGTCTTAAGCACAGATACGCAGTATTTT
CASGAVLSTDTQYF
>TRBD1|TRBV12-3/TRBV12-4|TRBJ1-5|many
TGTGCCAGCAGCCTTGGACAGGGCGGAAATCAGCCCCAGCATTTT
CASSLGQGGNQPQHF
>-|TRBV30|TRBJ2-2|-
TGTGCCTGGAGGAGCATATTCACCGGGGAGCTGTTTTTT
CAWRSIFTGELFF
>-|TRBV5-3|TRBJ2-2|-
-
CASLLTSSRRGAVFF
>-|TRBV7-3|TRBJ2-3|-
TGTGCCAGCAGCTTAAGTACTCCTCCAGATACGCAGTATTTT
CASSLSTPPDTQYF
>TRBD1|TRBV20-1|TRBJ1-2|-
TGCAGTGCTAGACGACAGGGCCTTATGGGCTACACCTTC
CSARRQGLMGYTF
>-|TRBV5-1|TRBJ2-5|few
TGCGCCAGCAGCGGAGGGGACCGGCAAGAGACCCAGTACTTC
CASSGGDRQETQYF
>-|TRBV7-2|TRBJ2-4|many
TGTGCCAGCAGTATACAAAACAGGGATGGGAACATTCAGTACTTC
CASSIQNRDGNIQYF
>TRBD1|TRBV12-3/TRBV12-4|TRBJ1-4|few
TGTGCCAGCAGCCGAAGGGACAGGGACGGCGAAAAACTGTTTTTT
CASSRRDRDGEKLFF
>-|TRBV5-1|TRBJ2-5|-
TGCGCCAGCAGGCTTTATCAGACACCTAGTAGCATCCAAGAGACCCAGTACTTC
CASRLYQTPSSIQETQYF
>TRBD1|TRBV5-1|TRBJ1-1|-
TGCGCCAGCAGCCCGGGACAGGGAGACACTGAAGCTTTCTTT
CASSPGQGDTEAFF